One sample yielded the 13 T cell receptor beta chains listed below, sequenced in a study of blood T cell repertoires in COVID-19. Profiled with immunoSEQ multiplex PCR; TCRdb holds only in-frame clones, not every one. Among 250,000 to 350,000 clones listed, more than 75% were seen once. The sample was PBMCs or T cells enriched from blood (not recorded which). The receptor set was obtained from a woman aged 55-75 years in a cohort exposed to, infected with or recovered from COVID-19 (not recorded which).

The V and J genes are TRBV6-5 and TRBJ1-4; possibly TRBD1 for D (5 bases). In germline, CDR1 is MNHEY, CDR2 SVGAGI. This CDR3 is 16 amino acids long. The V end was cut by 4 bases, the J end by 2 bases, with 14 bases between. The CDR3 protein is CASSSDKLGTNEKLFF. In nucleotides, the CDR3 is TGTGCCAGCAGTTCGGACAAATTAGGGACTAATGAAAAACTGTTTTTT.

This clone was found a few times. One end of the junction does not line up with germline, which may come from a read error. The chain joins TRBV6-5 to TRBJ1-1, with D possibly matching TRBD1 (6 bases). CDR3 size: 12 residues. Per germline, CDR1 MNHEY and CDR2 SVGAGI. CDR3 protein: CASIQGNPEAFF. CDR3 in DNA: TGTGCCAGCATTCAGGGGAACCCTGAAGCTTTCTTT.

The chain carries TRBV6-6 and TRBJ2-7, with D unclear. Germline V gene data show CDR1 as MNHNY and CDR2 as SVGAGI (reference sequence). Trimming removed 2 bases at V and 0 bases at J, with 5 bases between. The CDR3 is 13 residues long. CDR3 in DNA: TGTGCCAGCAGTTACGAGATCTCCTACGAGCAGTACTTC. Residues: CASSYEISYEQYF.

J is TRBJ1-1 and V is TRBV6-2 or TRBV6-3, with D perhaps TRBD1 (5 bases). The CDR3 runs to 14 residues. Looked up from germline, CDR1 is MNHEY and CDR2 is SVGEGT. V was trimmed by 2 bases and J by 2 bases, leaving 9 bases between them. In DNA, the CDR3 is TGTGCCAGCAGTTACGAGACAGCCAACACTGAAGCTTTCTTT. Translating it yields CASSYETANTEAFF.

The V call is TRBV28, the J call TRBJ1-2, with D tentatively TRBD1 (5 bases). Trimming took 5 bases from V and 7 from J, leaving 20 bases between them. Germline V CDR1 and CDR2: MDHEN, SYDVKM. CDR3 length equals 15 residues. The DNA for the CDR3 is TGTGCCAGCAGTACCTCGGGGCGGGGCTTTGGTGGCTACACCTTC. It yields the protein CASSTSGRGFGGYTF.

The V and J genes are TRBV7-3 and TRBJ2-2, with 7 bases aligning to TRBD1. Looked up from germline, CDR1 is SGHTA and CDR2 is FQGTGA. The CDR3 spans 17 residues. Trimming removed 5 bases from V and 5 bases from J; junction bases left unmatched: 14. The CDR3 loop reads CASSTPGRQGGTGELFF. The CDR3 DNA follows: TGTGCCAGCAGCACCCCTGGTCGACAGGGCGGGACCGGGGAGCTGTTTTTT.

This clone has more than one count but fewer than ten. The chain carries TRBV4-2 and TRBJ1-2; TRBD1 is a possible D gene (6 bases). CDR1 and CDR2 from the germline V gene are LGHNA and YNFKEQ. The CDR3 runs 16 residues. V shed 4 bases and J shed 0 bases, with 15 bases lying between them. For the CDR3, the DNA is TGTGCCAGCAGCCCTCGGACAGCTCCTACTAACTATGGCTACACCTTC. This encodes CASSPRTAPTNYGYTF.

Here the CDR3 DNA reads TGTGCCAGCAGCCCCACGGCGGGAGCGGGGAATGAGCAGTTCTTC. This sequence encodes CASSPTAGAGNEQFF. The chain uses TRBV5-4 and TRBJ2-1, with 7 bases aligning to TRBD2. The V gene end was trimmed by 4 bases and the J gene end by 7 bases; junction bases not matched to a gene: 11. The CDR3 loop spans 15 amino acids. Germline V lookup: CDR1 SGHNT, CDR2 YYREEE (reference sequence).

The chain is built from TRBV5-4 and TRBJ2-5; 10 bases are a match to TRBD2. The CDR3 contains 14 residues. With 3 bases clipped from V and 4 bases from J, the junction kept 3 bases outside the gene matches. Per the germline V gene, CDR1 is SGHNT and CDR2 is YYREEE (reference sequence). Here the CDR3 DNA reads TGTGCCAGCAGCTCAGGGACTAGCGCAGAGACCCAGTACTTC. Translating it yields CASSSGTSAETQYF.

This clone came up a few times. In DNA form, the CDR3 reads TGTGCCAGCAGTACTACCAGAGTACCAGCGGGAGTCCTGTTCTTC. Translation: CASSTTRVPAGVLFF. The chain combines TRBV7-2 with TRBJ2-1; 8 bases line up with TRBD2. The J segment lost 15 bases and the V segment lost 6 bases, leaving 19 bases of the junction unmatched. This CDR3 is built from 15 residues. Germline V CDR1 and CDR2: SGHTA, FQGNSA. Full variable domain (outside the CDR3, taken from reference TRBV7-2 and TRBJ2-1): GAGVSQSPSNKVTEKGKDVELRCDPISGHTALYWYRQSLGQGLEFLIYFQGNSAPDKSGLPSDRFSAERTGGSVSTLTIQRTQQEDSAVYLCASSTTRVPAGVLFFGPGTRLTVL.

V is TRBV4-3 and J is TRBJ1-6, with a weak D call TRBD1 (5 bases). CDR1 is LGHNA and CDR2 is YSLEER in the germline V gene. Between the trimmed V and J ends, which lost 0 bases and 9 bases, there was a span of 18 bases. This CDR3 contains 17 residues. The CDR3, as DNA: TGCGCCAGCAGCCAAGAACCGCACAGGTCGGTAGCTTCACCCCTCCACTTT. Translation: CASSQEPHRSVASPLHF.

This chain connects TRBV5-1 to TRBJ1-5; D may be TRBD1 (5 bases). Trimming took off 4 bases at V and 1 base at J, with 12 bases between the two ends. This CDR3 has 15 amino acids. Germline V gene lookup returns CDR1 SGHRS and CDR2 YFSETQ. The chain's CDR3 is CASSAAGQSNQPQHF. The CDR3 nucleotides are TGCGCCAGCAGCGCCGCCGGACAAAGCAATCAGCCCCAGCATTTT.

J is TRBJ2-1 and V is TRBV7-8; the match to TRBD1 covers 8 bases. The CDR3 covers 15 residues. With V trimmed by 5 bases and J by 0 bases, 3 bases remained unmatched. Per the germline V gene, CDR1 is SGHVS and CDR2 is FQNEAQ. The DNA of the CDR3 is TGTGCCAGCAGCCGAGGACAGGGCTCCTACAATGAGCAGTTCTTC. As protein: CASSRGQGSYNEQFF.